This TCR beta chain was documented in a study of identical twins. Study-level points and caveats: Among beta out-of-frame sequences, excess sharing between twins appeared weaker. Whereas memory repertoires showed no such difference, abundant cord blood beta clonotypes carried fewer insertions.

Unique molecular identifiers were present on the cDNA, which also gained a universal primer site by template switching. TCRdb reanalysed the 5' RACE reads using MiXCR and keeps one entry per CDR3 protein. Among under 250,000 distinct CDR3 sequences listed, around 10% were seen once. Germline V gene data show CDR1 as KGHSH and CDR2 as LQKENI. The CDR3 spans 15 residues. The V and J ends lost 4 bases and 7 bases respectively, with 17 bases between them. A few counts support this clonotype. What it binds is not known. Among all donors, each was a healthy Caucasian. Sequencing used memory (CD45RO+) T cells sorted from blood. This TCR was recovered from a woman aged 18-29 years in good health. The chain recombines TRBV18 with TRBJ2-1; possibly TRBD2 for D (6 bases). For the CDR3, the DNA is TGTGCCAGCTCACAACAACCCGGGGCGGGGAATGAGCAGTTCTTC. This gives the protein CASSQQPGAGNEQFF. The full variable domain, its missing parts supplied by reference TRBV18 and TRBJ2-1, is NAGVMQNPRHLVRRRGQEARLRCSPMKGHSHVYWYRQLPEEGLKFMVYLQKENIIDESGMPKERFSAEFPKEGPSILRIQQVVRGDSAAYFCASSQQPGAGNEQFFGPGTRLTVL.